The 31 T cell receptor beta chains given below trace back to one sample, sequenced in a study of T cell responses to AZD1222 COVID-19 vaccine (dated by TCRdb to 2020 to 2023). The method behind the library was the immunoSEQ multiplex PCR assay. Not all clones reach the TCRdb copy of this immuneACCESS table, which keeps in-frame sequences only. Checked studies attribute under half of the gap to unresolved V genes and leave the rest unexplained. For this sample the table gives 110,000 to 150,000 clones, of which approximately 89% were detected only once. The ten largest clones capture approximately 4.5% of the sample. Taken with the paper, the label for time point translates to: baseline before first vaccination. Specimen: peripheral blood, collected on day 0 of AZD1222 vaccination. Receptors originate from an adult in good health.

The DNA of the CDR3 is TGTGCCAGCGGGGTCGGGTCTCTCGGGGCTTTCTTT. Amino acids: CASGVGSLGAFF. The rearrangement joins TRBV6-5 to TRBJ1-1; D is ambiguous. Germline values: CDR1 MNHEY, CDR2 SVGAGI. The germline V and J ends were trimmed by 8 bases and 11 bases, with 18 bases remaining between them. The CDR3 sequence is 12 residues long.

The chain uses TRBV9 and TRBJ1-5; possibly TRBD1 for D (6 bases). The germline V gene encodes CDR1 SGDLS and CDR2 YYNGEE. CDR3 size: 15 residues. V was clipped by 4 bases and J by 5 bases, with 16 bases between them. The CDR3 sequence is CASSSRGWTDQPQHF. Here the CDR3 DNA reads TGTGCCAGCAGCTCCAGGGGCTGGACGGATCAGCCCCAGCATTTT.

This clone was counted once. V and J are TRBV10-2 and TRBJ1-1; D is uncertain. Looked up from germline, CDR1 is WSHSY and CDR2 is SAAADI. Trimming removed 7 bases at V and 0 bases at J, with 12 bases between. There are 14 residues in the CDR3. The CDR3 DNA follows: TGCGCCAGCACCGCAGGAAGAATGAACACTGAAGCTTTCTTT. Its translation: CASTAGRMNTEAFF.

The rearrangement joins TRBV27 to TRBJ1-2, with D possibly being TRBD1 (6 bases). Per germline, CDR1 MNHEY and CDR2 SMNVEV (reference sequence). The CDR3 covers 15 residues. Trimming stripped 1 base from V and 0 bases from J, with 9 bases between. CDR3 amino acids: CASSLFAGANYGYTF. DNA of the CDR3: TGTGCCAGCAGTTTATTTGCAGGGGCTAACTATGGCTACACCTTC.

The V call is TRBV18, the J call TRBJ1-1, with unresolved D. The V end lost 5 bases, the J end lost 5 bases, and 12 bases lay between the germline ends. Germline assignment: CDR1 KGHSH and CDR2 LQKENI. This CDR3 region has 13 residues. The CDR3 sequence: CASSSTGKTEAFF. The CDR3 nucleotides read TGTGCCAGCTCATCCACGGGGAAAACTGAAGCTTTCTTT.

This sequence joins TRBV9 and TRBJ1-2, with no clear D. Germline CDR1 SGDLS, CDR2 YYNGEE. The CDR3 is 17 residues long. V lost 4 bases and J lost 0, with 19 bases in between. The CDR3 sequence is CASSPRGSGYPNYGYTF. The CDR3 bases are TGTGCCAGCAGCCCGCGTGGTTCGGGCTACCCTAACTATGGCTACACCTTC.

As concerns this clone: At the DNA level, this CDR3 is encoded by other sequences in the same sample as well. The V and J genes are TRBV9 and TRBJ2-6, with D possibly TRBD1 on 6 matching bases. Trimming removed 3 bases from V and 1 base from J, with 8 bases in between. The V gene's germline CDR1 is SGDLS and CDR2 YYNGEE. This CDR3 is 15 amino acids long. In DNA, the CDR3 is TGTGCCAGCAGCGCACAGGGATCTGGGGCCAACGTCCTGACTTTC. Translated: CASSAQGSGANVLTF.

V is TRBV5-6 and J is TRBJ1-5, with 10 positions matching TRBD1. With V trimmed by 4 bases and J by 4 bases, 5 bases remained unmatched. Germline CDR1 SGHDT, CDR2 YYEEEE. This CDR3 region has 15 residues. CDR3 protein: CASSQGQGKNQPQHF. CDR3 in DNA: TGTGCCAGCAGCCAGGGACAGGGGAAGAATCAGCCCCAGCATTTT.

This rearrangement joins TRBV10-3 to TRBJ1-1; no reliable D call. Between the trimmed V and J ends, which lost 6 bases and 1 base, there was a span of 3 bases. The CDR3 consists of 11 residues. From germline, CDR1 is ENHRY and CDR2 SYGVKD. The CDR3 loop is CAIRENTEAFF. CDR3 DNA: TGTGCCATCAGAGAGAACACTGAAGCTTTCTTT.

The gene calls are TRBV6-5 and TRBJ1-2, with D unclear. Between the trimmed V and J ends, which lost 4 bases and 4 bases, there was a span of 10 bases. Germline-derived CDR1 and CDR2 are MNHEY and SVGAGI. CDR3 length: 13 residues. This chain's CDR3 is CASSFTAIYGYTF. CDR3 coding DNA: TGTGCCAGCAGTTTTACCGCTATCTATGGCTACACCTTC.

The chain employs TRBV19 and TRBJ2-6; D gene unclear. The CDR3 loop spans 15 amino acids. From germline, CDR1 is LNHDA and CDR2 SQIVND (reference sequence). Trimming removed 2 bases at V and 2 bases at J, with 7 bases between. The CDR3 protein is CASSIILPGANVLTF. In DNA, the CDR3 is TGTGCCAGTAGTATAATCCTTCCTGGGGCCAACGTCCTGACTTTC.

The chain recombines TRBV2 with TRBJ1-6; no clear D. The CDR3 covers 15 residues. Germline CDR1 and CDR2: SNHLY and FYNNEI. The germline V and J ends were trimmed by 2 bases and 3 bases, with 8 bases remaining between them. CDR3 DNA: TGTGCCAGCAGTGAACTGAGGGACTATAATTCACCCCTCCACTTT. Protein: CASSELRDYNSPLHF.

The chain recombines TRBV28 with TRBJ1-1; D remains unclear. The CDR3 contains 12 residues. V gave up 8 bases and J gave up 4 bases, with 11 bases separating them. Per germline, CDR1 MDHEN and CDR2 SYDVKM. The DNA for the CDR3 is TGTGCCAGCCCCGGGTTGGGCACTGAAGCTTTCTTT. This encodes CASPGLGTEAFF.

This sequence joins TRBV11-3 and TRBJ2-3; D ambiguous. CDR3 length: 12 amino acids. V shed 1 base and J shed 6 bases, with 5 bases lying between them. Germline V gives CDR1 SGHNT, CDR2 YENEEA. CDR3 sequence (DNA): TGTGCCAGCAGCTTAGGTACCGATACGCAGTATTTT. Protein sequence: CASSLGTDTQYF.

J is TRBJ2-7 and V is TRBV15, with 13 bases lining up with TRBD2. The ends lost 5 bases at V and 4 bases at J; junction bases unmatched: 14. Looked up from germline, CDR1 is LNHNV and CDR2 is YYDKDF (reference sequence). CDR3 size: 18 residues. The CDR3 region has the DNA TGTGCCACCAGCCAGAAACACGGACTAGCGGGAGTAGGTTACGAGCAGTACTTC. Translating gives CATSQKHGLAGVGYEQYF.

This clone was seen only a few times. This sequence joins TRBV19 and TRBJ1-5; D might be TRBD1 (6 bases). Per the germline V gene, CDR1 is LNHDA and CDR2 is SQIVND (reference sequence). V was pared by 1 base and J by 2 bases, with 12 bases between. This CDR3 is built from 16 residues. The DNA of the CDR3 is TGTGCCAGTAGTATAGGAGGGGGTACGGGCAATCAGCCCCAGCATTTT. Its protein is CASSIGGGTGNQPQHF. The full variable domain, completed using reference TRBV19 and TRBJ1-5, is DGGITQSPKYLFRKEGQNVTLSCEQNLNHDAMYWYRQDPGQGLRLIYYSQIVNDFQKGDIAEGYSVSREKKESFPLTVTSAQKNPTAFYLCASSIGGGTGNQPQHFGDGTRLSIL.

This rearrangement joins TRBV5-1 to TRBJ2-3; D might be TRBD1 (6 bases). The V gene's germline CDR1 is SGHRS and CDR2 YFSETQ. Trimming removed 4 bases at V and 1 base at J, with 13 bases between. CDR3 length equals 15 residues. CDR3 DNA: TGCGCCAGCAGCGTCGGTGAGGGGGGCACAGATACGCAGTATTTT. Translation: CASSVGEGGTDTQYF.

CDR3 residues: CASSARVKSLHF. CDR3 coding DNA: TGTGCCAGCAGCGCGCGGGTCAAGTCTCTACACTTC. The J gene is TRBJ2-7, the V gene TRBV21-1; the table assigns TRBD2, which was not confirmed against the DNA. TRBV21-1 is a pseudogene segment. CDR3 size: 12 residues.

The V call is TRBV27, the J call TRBJ1-2; no firm D call. The V end lost 6 bases, the J end lost 2 bases, and 10 bases lay between the germline ends. CDR1 and CDR2 from the germline V gene are MNHEY and SMNVEV (reference sequence). CDR3 length: 13 residues. The CDR3 nucleotides read TGTGCCAGCAGCCTACATCTAAACTATGGCTACACCTTC. This sequence encodes CASSLHLNYGYTF.

The genes are TRBV7-2 and TRBJ2-2; no firm D call. The CDR3 is made up of 15 amino acids. The ends were cut back, 1 base at V and 3 bases at J, with 9 bases in the middle. Germline values: CDR1 SGHTA, CDR2 FQGNSA. CDR3 coding DNA: TGTGCCAGCAGCTTAGGTGGCAGCTACACCGGGGAGCTGTTTTTT. Amino acid sequence: CASSLGGSYTGELFF.

V usage is TRBV3-1 (or the pseudogene TRBV3-2) and J usage is TRBJ2-1; D possibly corresponds to TRBD1 (5 bases). The CDR3 extends over 15 amino acids. Germline V gene lookup returns CDR1 LGHDT and CDR2 YNNKEL (reference sequence). The germline V and J ends were trimmed by 0 bases and 9 bases, with 15 bases remaining between them. The CDR3 loop reads CASSQDQALQGEQFF. CDR3 nucleotides: TGTGCCAGCAGCCAAGATCAGGCCCTCCAGGGTGAGCAGTTCTTC.

This clone was observed a few times. The sample has other DNA sequences that encode this CDR3 too. The rearrangement joins TRBV5-4 to TRBJ1-2, with D unresolved. Deletions cut 0 bases from V and 2 bases from J, with 8 bases between. The CDR3 runs 14 residues. Germline V gene sequence: CDR1 SGHNT, CDR2 YYREEE (reference sequence). The CDR3 coding sequence is TGTGCCAGCAGCTTGGGTGTCGGAAACTATGGCTACACCTTC. Translation: CASSLGVGNYGYTF.

V usage is TRBV27 and J usage is TRBJ2-1; 7 bases line up with TRBD2. V shed 5 bases, J shed 15 bases, and the junction held 10 bases outside the gene matches. The CDR3 extends over 12 amino acids. Germline CDR1 MNHEY, CDR2 SMNVEV (reference sequence). The CDR3 reads CASSPGLEWLFF. CDR3 bases: TGTGCCAGCAGTCCCGGACTAGAGTGGCTGTTCTTC.

The chain links TRBV5-1 to TRBJ2-5, with 15 bases aligning to TRBD2. Germline CDR1 reads SGHRS; CDR2 reads YFSETQ. This CDR3 comprises 21 residues. The V and J ends lost 2 bases and 0 bases, in that order; junction bases with no gene match: 14. CDR3 sequence (DNA): TGCGCCAGCAGCTTTTGGATGTATAGGACTAGCGGGGGGGAGGACCAAGAGACCCAGTACTTC. Protein: CASSFWMYRTSGGEDQETQYF.

V is TRBV7-9 and J is TRBJ1-1; D not resolved. Trimming left V 6 bases short and J 0 bases short, with 8 bases between. The CDR3 loop spans 13 amino acids. Germline V gene data show CDR1 as SEHNR and CDR2 as FQNEAQ (reference sequence). The CDR3 DNA reads TGTGCCAGCAGTATTCACATGAACACTGAAGCTTTCTTT. Amino acid sequence: CASSIHMNTEAFF.

In the case of this clone: This CDR3 is also generated by other DNA sequences in the sample. The chain recombines TRBV6-4 with TRBJ2-7; D is uncertain. The germline V gene has CDR1 MRHNA and CDR2 SNTAGT. The CDR3 sequence is 16 residues long. V shed 0 bases and J shed 7 bases, with 19 bases lying between them. CDR3 in DNA: TGTGCCAGCAGTGACTCGATCGCGGACCTGCCTACGGAGCAGTACTTC. Translated, it gives CASSDSIADLPTEQYF.

The rearrangement joins TRBV19 to TRBJ1-4; D uncertain. This CDR3 comprises 13 residues. V lost 5 bases and J 7 bases, leaving 11 bases between the germline ends. Germline V gene data show CDR1 as LNHDA and CDR2 as SQIVND (reference sequence). The CDR3 DNA sequence: TGTGCCAGTAGTCTCGGACTGAGTGAAAAACTGTTTTTT. Its protein product is CASSLGLSEKLFF.

The chain carries TRBV3-1 (or the pseudogene TRBV3-2) and TRBJ2-2; no firm D call. The CDR3 loop spans 14 amino acids. Trimming left V 10 bases short and J 2 bases short, with 14 bases between. In germline, CDR1 is LGHDT, CDR2 YNNKEL (reference sequence). The CDR3, as DNA: TGTGCCATCTTCCCGAGACTTAACACCGGGGAGCTGTTTTTT. Translation gives CAIFPRLNTGELFF.

As to this clone: Other nucleotide sequences in the sample specify the same CDR3. The gene calls are TRBV30 and TRBJ1-1, with 7 bases matching TRBD1. This CDR3 is built from 13 residues. Germline lookup yields CDR1 GTSNPN and CDR2 SVGIG (reference sequence). After removal of 3 bases from V and 5 bases from J, the junction contained 6 bases not matched to a gene. The CDR3 DNA is TGTGCCTGGAGAGAGACAGGGAGTACTGAAGCTTTCTTT. Its protein is CAWRETGSTEAFF. Looking up the rest from reference TRBV30 and TRBJ1-1 gives the full variable domain: SQTIHQWPATLVQPVGSPLSLECTVEGTSNPNLYWYRQAAGRGLQLLFYSVGIGQISSEVPQNLSASRPQDRQFILSSKKLLLSDSGFYLCAWRETGSTEAFFGQGTRLTVV.

This sequence joins TRBV3-1 (or the pseudogene TRBV3-2) and TRBJ2-7, with 7 bases that match TRBD1. V lost 2 bases, J lost 2 bases, and 6 bases stayed unmatched. Per germline, CDR1 LGHDT and CDR2 YNNKEL (reference sequence). The CDR3 length is 15 residues. CDR3 sequence (DNA): TGTGCCAGCAGCCAATCGGACAGGAGACCCTACGAGCAGTACTTC. Its protein product is CASSQSDRRPYEQYF.

This clone has a handful of counts. The chain has TRBV20-1 and TRBJ1-1, with 7 bases lining up with TRBD1. Germline lookup yields CDR1 DFQATT and CDR2 SNEGSKA (reference sequence). This CDR3 has 11 amino acids. V was clipped by 6 bases and J by 6 bases; unmatched bases: 4. CDR3 in amino acids: CSANRGPEAFF. CDR3 coding DNA: TGCAGTGCGAACAGGGGCCCTGAAGCTTTCTTT.